This T cell receptor (beta chain) was retrieved from a study of T cells in Graves' hyperthyroidism and ophthalmopathy. The CDR3 regions of TCR beta were amplified from RNA transcripts. The primer set for the first-round RT-PCR of the TCR CDR3 was HTBI. TCRdb re-called the multiplex PCR reads with MiXCR, one entry per CDR3 protein. The table shows 450,000 to 500,000 distinct CDR3 sequences, with 20% to 25% occurring only once. CDR3 length equals 16 residues. V lost 7 bases to trimming and J lost 1 base, with 17 bases between them. Duration under 3 months, a NOSPECS grade of at least 4, and a Clinical Activity Score of at least 3 characterized the ophthalmopathy patients. This clonotype was found a few times.

The rearrangement links TRBV12-3 or TRBV12-4 to TRBJ2-1; the D gene is possibly TRBD2 (6 bases). This receptor was taken from a woman in her 70s with Graves' ophthalmopathy. Sequenced: blood. Here the CDR3 DNA reads TGTGCCAGCACCGATAGCGGCGGTGAATCCTACAATGAGCAGTTCTTC. Amino acids: CASTDSGGESYNEQFF.